This T cell receptor beta chain comes out of a study of T-cell memory formation after mild COVID-19. cDNA libraries for TCR alpha and TCR beta, carrying sample barcodes and UMIs, came from 5'RACE with constant-segment primers. TCRdb reanalysed the 5' RACE reads using MiXCR and keeps one entry per CDR3 protein. The sample lists more than 450,000 distinct CDR3 sequences, more than 15% occurring once. Per germline, CDR1 SGHTA and CDR2 FQGNSA. V shed 4 bases, J shed 6 bases, and the junction held 6 bases outside the gene matches. The CDR3 loop spans 14 amino acids. This clonotype occurred many times. The rearrangement joins TRBV7-2 to TRBJ2-1; 7 positions agree with TRBD2. The sequence was collected from an adult woman who had mild COVID-19 (a few samples of this study predate the infection). Cell type and time point are not known. Sample: PBMCs or a T cell subset sorted from them (not recorded which). CDR3: CASSSPASGNEQFF. CDR3 sequence (DNA): TGTGCCAGCAGCTCGCCGGCTAGCGGCAATGAGCAGTTCTTC.